This paragraph reports one T cell receptor (beta chain). Collection of blood occurred at baseline, at cycle 4 day 1, and at cycle 7 day 1. The germline V gene encodes CDR1 SGHRS and CDR2 YFSETQ. With 4 bases removed from V and 6 bases from J, the gap between germline ends came to 16 bases. This CDR3 is built from 14 residues. This sample is drawn from a study of OX40 agonist ivuxolimab in advanced cancers. Overall study: Patients assigned to dose escalation were diagnosed with hepatocellular carcinoma, melanoma, renal cell or head and neck cancer. Partial responses were observed in three patients, of whom one had hepatocellular carcinoma and two had cutaneous melanoma.

Method: immunoSEQ multiplex PCR; TCRdb's copy keeps in-frame clones and lacks some. The sample contains tens of thousands of clones, around nine tenths of which appear only once. This TCR came from an adult with an advanced solid tumor such as melanoma, head and neck, liver or kidney cancer. Sequences were derived from CD4+ or CD8+ T cells sorted from blood, sampled in a trial of the OX40 agonist ivuxolimab. J is TRBJ1-1 and V is TRBV5-1, with D unclear. The CDR3 nucleotides are TGCGCCAGCAGCCCCCCGCTGGGTAGGGCTGAAGCTTTCTTT. It encodes CASSPPLGRAEAFF.